The 7 T cell receptor beta chains listed next were all sequenced from one sample in a study of cytomegalovirus exposure and HLA in healthy donors. PCR used 60 Vbeta primers and 13 Jbeta primers. Profiling relied on immunoSEQ multiplex PCR, and the TCRdb table lists in-frame clones only, not all of them. The sample has 150,000 to 200,000 clones; around 81% are singletons. Source material: PBMCs. Source of these receptors: a man aged 18-30 years in good health and CMV-seronegative.

The V gene is TRBV7-9, the J gene TRBJ1-1; perhaps TRBD1 as D (5 bases). This CDR3 region has 14 residues. Germline V gives CDR1 SEHNR, CDR2 FQNEAQ (reference sequence). Trimming removed 5 bases at V and 5 bases at J, with 15 bases between. This chain's CDR3 is CASSAPGAGTEAFF. CDR3 bases: TGTGCCAGCAGCGCCCCCGGGGCGGGGACTGAAGCTTTCTTT.

The chain links TRBV7-2 to TRBJ2-5; 8 nucleotides align to TRBD2. The V and J ends lost 1 base and 3 bases, in that order; junction bases with no gene match: 7. The V gene's germline CDR1 is SGHTA and CDR2 FQGNSA. The CDR3 totals 16 residues. CDR3: CASSLGEVLAEETQYF. The CDR3 DNA reads as TGTGCCAGCAGCTTAGGCGAGGTACTAGCGGAAGAGACCCAGTACTTC.

The rearrangement joins TRBV5-1 to TRBJ2-4; D is unresolved. Deletions cut 0 bases from V and 4 bases from J, with 8 bases between. The CDR3 is 14 amino acids. Looked up from germline, CDR1 is SGHRS and CDR2 is YFSETQ. The CDR3: CASSLGQKKNIQYF. CDR3 DNA: TGCGCCAGCAGCTTGGGGCAGAAGAAAAACATTCAGTACTTC.

The V and J genes are TRBV5-1 and TRBJ2-3; D ambiguous. The length of the CDR3 is 16 residues. Germline V lookup: CDR1 SGHRS, CDR2 YFSETQ. V lost 3 bases, J lost 0 bases, and 14 bases lay in between. The CDR3 DNA reads as TGCGCCAGCAGCTGGTCCGGCGGAACTAGCACAGATACGCAGTATTTT. Residues: CASSWSGGTSTDTQYF.

This chain links TRBV5-1 with TRBJ2-5; D may be TRBD2 (5 bases). The CDR3 sequence is 14 residues long. The germline CDR1 and CDR2 sequences are SGHRS and YFSETQ. Trimming shortened V by 0 bases and J by 11 bases, and 17 bases separated the two germline ends. The chain's CDR3 is CASSLATANGEQYF. The CDR3, as DNA: TGCGCCAGCAGCTTGGCGACGGCCAATGGGGAGCAGTACTTC.

This clone has only one observation. The rearrangement uses TRBV15 and TRBJ2-2; 16 bases fit TRBD2. In germline, CDR1 is LNHNV, CDR2 YYDKDF (reference sequence). V dropped 9 bases and J dropped 7; count of bases not matched to a gene: 14. CDR3 length: 18 amino acids. CDR3 in amino acids: CATKSSGLAGGPFGELFF. The CDR3 bases are TGTGCCACTAAGTCCTCGGGACTAGCGGGAGGGCCTTTCGGGGAGCTGTTTTTT.

This clone was counted a single time. This sequence joins TRBV4-3 and TRBJ2-3; D is unresolved. V was shortened by 1 base and J by 2 bases, with 7 bases between the two germline ends. The CDR3 spans 14 residues. The germline gives CDR1 LGHNA, CDR2 YSLEER. This CDR3 reads CASSQAVFTDTQYF. The CDR3, as DNA: TGCGCCAGCAGCCAAGCAGTTTTCACAGATACGCAGTATTTT.